This is a list of T cell receptor beta chains from one sample in a study of cytomegalovirus exposure and HLA in healthy donors. Produced via immunoSEQ multiplex PCR; TCRdb's table is partial and in-frame only. The top ten hold 2% to 2.5% of the sample, which has 78,000 or so clones, roughly 83% seen once. The source material was PBMCs. The receptors stem from a woman between 50 and 59 years old in good health and CMV-seronegative. Both conserved end residues are part of each CDR3. The D gene is left open where the match is weak. Where a row states a size, it is once, few, many or the class of an expanded clone; other rows omit it.

-,TRBJ1-1,-,TRBV25-1,CASSGNRDTEAFF,TGTGCCAGCAGTGGGAACAGGGACACTGAAGCTTTCTTT
once,TRBJ2-2,TRBD2,TRBV2,CASRPTSGGAGGELFF,TGTGCCAGCAGACCTACTAGCGGGGGGGCTGGCGGGGAGCTGTTTTTT
-,TRBJ2-3,-,TRBV2,CASSFLGTDTQYF,TGTGCCAGCAGTTTTCTAGGCACAGATACGCAGTATTTT
-,TRBJ2-5,TRBD2,TRBV30,CAWSVPGAGADPEHLEETQYF,TGTGCCTGGAGTGTACCGGGAGCGGGAGCCGACCCTGAACACCTTGAAGAGACCCAGTACTTC
-,TRBJ2-3,TRBD1,TRBV9,CASSSQGQGSNTQYF,TGTGCCAGCAGCTCCCAAGGACAGGGGTCAAATACGCAGTATTTT
-,TRBJ1-2,TRBD1,TRBV5-4,CASSRDRDYGYTF,TGTGCCAGCAGCCGGGACAGGGACTATGGCTACACCTTC
-,TRBJ2-7,-,TRBV10-2,CASSEIGDLYYEQYF,TGCGCCAGCAGTGAGATCGGGGACTTATACTACGAGCAGTACTTC
-,TRBJ2-7,TRBD2,TRBV7-8,CASSPGLAIAYEQYF,TGTGCCAGCAGCCCGGGACTAGCAATCGCATACGAGCAGTACTTC
-,TRBJ2-4,TRBD2,TRBV2,CASRQGLAGGPGAKNIQYF,TGTGCCAGCAGACAGGGACTAGCGGGGGGGCCCGGGGCCAAAAACATTCAGTACTTC
-,TRBJ1-1,-,TRBV7-9,CAGEQVYTEAFF,TGTGCCGGGGAGCAAGTGTACACTGAAGCTTTCTTT
-,TRBJ2-7,-,TRBV28,CASSLSPDWNSYEQYF,TGTGCCAGCAGTTTATCTCCGGACTGGAACTCCTACGAGCAGTACTTC
-,TRBJ1-1,-,TRBV7-3,CASSLGGPSTGSEAFF,TGTGCCAGCAGCTTAGGGGGTCCGAGCACAGGGTCTGAAGCTTTCTTT
-,TRBJ1-4,-,TRBV7-9,CASSNRPDNEKLFF,TGTGCCAGCAGCAACAGGCCCGATAATGAAAAACTGTTTTTT
-,TRBJ1-6,-,TRBV4-1,CASSQPGEQGFFNSPLHF,TGCGCCAGCAGCCAACCAGGGGAACAGGGATTCTTCAATTCACCCCTCCACTTT
-,TRBJ1-1,-,TRBV30,CAFFVSPGGLNTEAFF,TGTGCCTTTTTTGTCTCCCCGGGGGGTCTTAACACTGAAGCTTTCTTT
-,TRBJ1-1,-,TRBV5-1,CASSLTFQGTEAFF,TGCGCCAGCAGCCTTACCTTCCAGGGAACTGAAGCTTTCTTT
-,TRBJ1-1,TRBD1,TRBV15,CATKPGQGTGSTEAFF,TGTGCCACCAAACCGGGACAGGGAACAGGGAGCACTGAAGCTTTCTTT
-,TRBJ2-7,-,TRBV11-1,CASSPREFPYEQYF,TGTGCCAGCAGCCCTCGGGAGTTCCCCTACGAGCAGTACTTC
-,TRBJ1-2,TRBD1,TRBV7-9,CASSTGQGKVMSYTF,TGTGCCAGCAGCACGGGACAGGGAAAGGTAATGAGCTACACCTTC
-,TRBJ2-3,-,TRBV19,CASSIGLRQLTPTDTQYF,TGTGCCAGTAGTATAGGTCTAAGACAACTTACTCCCACAGATACGCAGTATTTT
-,TRBJ1-1,-,TRBV4-2,CASSQGGTGNTEAFF,TGTGCCAGCAGCCAAGGGGGCACAGGGAACACTGAAGCTTTCTTT
few,TRBJ2-1,TRBD2,TRBV6-1,CASSGIGGGLPPGPYNEQFF,TGTGCCAGCAGTGGTATTGGCGGGGGGCTCCCCCCCGGCCCCTACAATGAGCAGTTCTTC
few,TRBJ2-5,TRBD2,TRBV6-1,CASSELAGGPETQYF,TGTGCCAGCAGTGAACTAGCGGGGGGGCCAGAGACCCAGTACTTC
-,TRBJ2-1,TRBD1,TRBV19,CASRGQGTYNEQFF,TGTGCCAGCCGGGGACAGGGCACGTACAATGAGCAGTTCTTC
-,TRBJ2-5,TRBD2,TRBV7-6,CASSLASGREETQYF,TGTGCCAGCAGCTTAGCTAGCGGGAGGGAAGAGACCCAGTACTTC
once,TRBJ1-5,-,TRBV2,CASSEAFRGNQPQHF,TGTGCCAGCAGTGAAGCCTTCCGGGGCAATCAGCCCCAGCATTTT
-,TRBJ2-7,TRBD1,TRBV28,CASSRQGAEIPYEQYF,TGTGCCAGCAGTAGACAGGGGGCCGAGATCCCTTACGAGCAGTACTTC
-,TRBJ1-6,-,TRBV19,CASSMTGGSPLHF,TGTGCCAGTAGTATGACCGGAGGGTCACCCCTCCACTTT
-,TRBJ1-5,-,TRBV2,CASSEGRRSNQPQHF,TGTGCCAGCAGTGAGGGCAGAAGGTCAAATCAGCCCCAGCATTTT
-,TRBJ1-1,-,TRBV19,CASSIGVYPRTEAFF,TGTGCCAGTAGTATAGGCGTATACCCTCGGACTGAAGCTTTCTTT
-,TRBJ2-1,-,TRBV11-2,CASSFRADSYNEQFF,TGTGCCAGCAGCTTCCGAGCGGACTCCTACAATGAGCAGTTCTTC
-,TRBJ1-2,-,TRBV27,CASSANGAPNYGYTF,TGTGCCAGCAGTGCCAATGGGGCCCCGAACTATGGCTACACCTTC
-,TRBJ1-2,TRBD1,TRBV7-8,CASSLGGQGGNYGYTF,TGTGCCAGCAGCTTAGGGGGACAGGGTGGAAACTATGGCTACACCTTC
-,TRBJ2-3,-,TRBV6-6,CVSSPGADTQYF,TGTGTCAGCAGTCCAGGGGCAGATACGCAGTATTTT
-,TRBJ2-5,TRBD1,TRBV5-1,CASSSTGGEETQYF,TGCGCCAGCAGCTCCACAGGGGGCGAAGAGACCCAGTACTTC
-,TRBJ2-1,TRBD2,TRBV30,CAWSVTGGSYNEQFF,TGTGCCTGGAGTGTAACGGGGGGCTCCTACAATGAGCAGTTCTTC
-,TRBJ1-5,-,TRBV19,CASSMRGEHKPQHF,TGTGCCAGTAGTATGCGGGGGGAACATAAGCCCCAGCATTTT
-,TRBJ2-2,-,TRBV6-1,CASSDSGRELYTGELFF,TGTGCCAGCAGTGATAGTGGGAGAGAGCTCTACACCGGGGAGCTGTTTTTT
-,TRBJ1-1,-,TRBV5-1,CASSLGRHLNTEAFF,TGCGCCAGCAGCTTGGGCAGGCACCTGAACACTGAAGCTTTCTTT
-,TRBJ2-3,-,TRBV2,CASSRERVTDF,TGTGCCAGCTCAAGGGAGAGGGTCACGGATTTT
-,TRBJ2-1,TRBD2,TRBV5-1,CASSLKAGGGAYNEQFF,TGCGCCAGCAGCCTCAAAGCGGGAGGAGGCGCCTACAATGAGCAGTTCTTC
once,TRBJ2-7,TRBD1,TRBV28,CASRTGTGGRDEQYF,TGTGCCAGCAGGACTGGGACAGGGGGCAGGGACGAGCAGTACTTC
-,TRBJ1-1,-,TRBV29-1,CSVAFGQGGEAFF,TGCAGCGTTGCTTTTGGGCAGGGCGGTGAAGCTTTCTTT
-,TRBJ2-3,TRBD2,TRBV29-1,CSVCPTSAGGGDTQYF,TGCAGCGTGTGCCCCACCTCGGCGGGAGGGGGAGATACGCAGTATTTT
once,TRBJ1-1,TRBD1,TRBV27,CASSFYFGTGRTFAFF,TGTGCCAGCAGTTTCTATTTCGGGACAGGGAGGACTTTTGCTTTCTTT
-,TRBJ1-5,TRBD1,TRBV2,CASSAETGTEGYSNQPQHF,TGTGCCAGCAGTGCAGAGACAGGGACGGAAGGTTATAGCAATCAGCCCCAGCATTTT
-,TRBJ2-1,TRBD2,TRBV29-1,CSAAGLAGELEQFF,TGCAGCGCTGCGGGACTAGCGGGAGAATTAGAGCAGTTCTTC
-,TRBJ1-3,TRBD1,TRBV30,CAWSQGQGVGNTIYF,TGTGCCTGGAGCCAGGGACAGGGTGTGGGAAACACCATATATTTT
-,TRBJ1-5,-,TRBV21-1,CASSKRGGRDSNQPQHF,TGTGCCAGCAGCAAAAGGGGCGGGAGGGATAGCAATCAGCCCCAGCATTTT
once,TRBJ1-6,TRBD1,TRBV6-6,CASSYEGQGHSPLHF,TGTGCCAGCAGTTATGAGGGACAGGGACATTCACCCCTCCACTTT
-,TRBJ1-1,-,TRBV19,CASSIPRYTEAFF,TGTGCCAGTAGTATACCCCGGTACACTGAAGCTTTCTTT
once,TRBJ2-3,TRBD2,TRBV9,CASSPNSGTRIVTDTQYF,TGTGCCAGCAGCCCTAACTCCGGGACTAGGATCGTCACAGATACGCAGTATTTT
-,TRBJ1-1,TRBD1,TRBV27,CASSLSGTARGTEAFF,TGTGCCAGCAGTTTATCAGGGACAGCCCGTGGCACTGAAGCTTTCTTT